This paragraph reports one T cell receptor beta chain. A much larger clone is a single base away; this may be a read error. It was from around 20-30 mg of unsorted bulk tissue that RNA and DNA were co-extracted. J was trimmed by 3 bases and V by 0 bases; bases with no gene match: 5. The CDR3 is 17 residues long. Germline assignment: CDR1 SGHRS and CDR2 YFSETQ. Total RNA (roughly 550 ng) served as template for TCR beta cDNA synthesis primed by a constant-region primer. Each TCR beta library was derived from three nested multiplex PCR rounds that employed slightly modified ARM-PCR. Two initial PCR rounds of about 9 cycles each paired TRBV1-TRBV30 forward primers with a C-beta reverse primer. Via MiXCR, TCRdb re-called the multiplex PCR reads, giving one row per CDR3 protein. The sample holds roughly 57,000 distinct CDR3 sequences, 71% seen once. The sample comes from a study of tumor-infiltrating lymphocytes in primary liver carcinoma.

Sequenced sample: liver tumor tissue from sampling region 2. Subset defined: tumor region T2, inferior pole. The TCR comes from a man in his forties or fifties with primary liver carcinoma and hepatitis B virus infection. The V gene is TRBV5-1, the J gene TRBJ2-6; the match to TRBD1 covers 8 bases. The CDR3 here is CASSLAGQGGGANVLTF. The CDR3 bases are TGCGCCAGCAGCTTGGCCGGACAGGGTGGTGGGGCCAACGTCCTGACTTTC.